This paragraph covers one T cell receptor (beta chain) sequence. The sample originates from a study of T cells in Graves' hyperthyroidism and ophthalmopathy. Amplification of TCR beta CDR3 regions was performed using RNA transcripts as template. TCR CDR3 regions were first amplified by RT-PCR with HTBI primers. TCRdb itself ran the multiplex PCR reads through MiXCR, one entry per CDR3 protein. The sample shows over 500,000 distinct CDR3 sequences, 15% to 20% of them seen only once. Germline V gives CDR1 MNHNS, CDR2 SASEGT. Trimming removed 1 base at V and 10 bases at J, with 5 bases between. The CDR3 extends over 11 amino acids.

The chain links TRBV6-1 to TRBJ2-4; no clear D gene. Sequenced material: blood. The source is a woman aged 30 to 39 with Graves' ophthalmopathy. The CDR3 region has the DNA TGTGCCAGCAGTGAAGAGCTGATTCAGTACTTC. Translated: CASSEELIQYF.